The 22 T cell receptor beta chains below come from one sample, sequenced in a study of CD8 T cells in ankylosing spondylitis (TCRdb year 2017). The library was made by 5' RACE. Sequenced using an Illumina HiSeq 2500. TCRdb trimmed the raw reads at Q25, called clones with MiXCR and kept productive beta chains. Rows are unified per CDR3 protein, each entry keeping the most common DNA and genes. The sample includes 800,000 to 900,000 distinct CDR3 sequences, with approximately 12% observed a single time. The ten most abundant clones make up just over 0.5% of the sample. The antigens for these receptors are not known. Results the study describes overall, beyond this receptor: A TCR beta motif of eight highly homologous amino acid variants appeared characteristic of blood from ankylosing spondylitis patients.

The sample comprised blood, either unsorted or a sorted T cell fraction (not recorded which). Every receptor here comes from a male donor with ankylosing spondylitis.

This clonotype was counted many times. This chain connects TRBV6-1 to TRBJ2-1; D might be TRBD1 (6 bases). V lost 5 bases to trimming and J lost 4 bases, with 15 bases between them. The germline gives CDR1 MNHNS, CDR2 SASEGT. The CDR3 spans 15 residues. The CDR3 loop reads CASSQGLRAYNEQFF. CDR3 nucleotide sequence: TGTGCCAGCAGTCAGGGGTTACGGGCGTACAATGAGCAGTTCTTC.

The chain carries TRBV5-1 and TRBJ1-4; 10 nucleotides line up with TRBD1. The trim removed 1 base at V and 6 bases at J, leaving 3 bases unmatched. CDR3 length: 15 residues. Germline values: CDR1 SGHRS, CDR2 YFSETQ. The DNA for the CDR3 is TGCGCCAGCAGCTTGACCGGGACAGGGGATGAAAAACTGTTTTTT. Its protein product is CASSLTGTGDEKLFF.

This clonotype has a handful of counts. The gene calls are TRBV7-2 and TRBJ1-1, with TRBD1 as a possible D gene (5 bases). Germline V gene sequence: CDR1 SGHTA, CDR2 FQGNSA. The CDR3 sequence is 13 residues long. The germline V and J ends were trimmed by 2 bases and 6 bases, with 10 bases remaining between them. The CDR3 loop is CASSLNRGAEAFF. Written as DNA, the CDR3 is TGTGCCAGCAGCTTAAATCGGGGCGCTGAAGCTTTCTTT. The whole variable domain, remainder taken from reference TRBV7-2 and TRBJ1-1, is GAGVSQSPSNKVTEKGKDVELRCDPISGHTALYWYRQSLGQGLEFLIYFQGNSAPDKSGLPSDRFSAERTGGSVSTLTIQRTQQEDSAVYLCASSLNRGAEAFFGQGTRLTVV.

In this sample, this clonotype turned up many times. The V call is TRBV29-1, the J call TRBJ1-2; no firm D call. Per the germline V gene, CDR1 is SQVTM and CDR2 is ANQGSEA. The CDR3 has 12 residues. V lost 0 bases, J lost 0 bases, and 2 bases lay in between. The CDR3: CSVEEANYGYTF. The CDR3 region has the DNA TGCAGCGTTGAAGAAGCTAACTATGGCTACACCTTC.

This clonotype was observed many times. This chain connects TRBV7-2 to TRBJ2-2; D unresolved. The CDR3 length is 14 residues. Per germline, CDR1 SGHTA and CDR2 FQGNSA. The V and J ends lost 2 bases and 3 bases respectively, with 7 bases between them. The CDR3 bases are TGTGCCAGCAGCTTACTCTGGGACACCGGGGAGCTGTTTTTT. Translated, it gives CASSLLWDTGELFF. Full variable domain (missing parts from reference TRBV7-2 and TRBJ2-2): GAGVSQSPSNKVTEKGKDVELRCDPISGHTALYWYRQSLGQGLEFLIYFQGNSAPDKSGLPSDRFSAERTGGSVSTLTIQRTQQEDSAVYLCASSLLWDTGELFFGEGSRLTVL.

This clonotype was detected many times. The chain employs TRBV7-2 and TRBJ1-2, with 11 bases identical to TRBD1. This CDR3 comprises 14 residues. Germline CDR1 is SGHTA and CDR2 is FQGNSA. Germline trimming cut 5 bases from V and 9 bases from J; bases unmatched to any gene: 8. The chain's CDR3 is CASSPGTGGNRYTF. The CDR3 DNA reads TGTGCCAGCAGCCCAGGGACAGGGGGTAATCGCTACACCTTC. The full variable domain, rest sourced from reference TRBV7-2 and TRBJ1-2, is GAGVSQSPSNKVTEKGKDVELRCDPISGHTALYWYRQSLGQGLEFLIYFQGNSAPDKSGLPSDRFSAERTGGSVSTLTIQRTQQEDSAVYLCASSPGTGGNRYTFGSGTRLTVV.

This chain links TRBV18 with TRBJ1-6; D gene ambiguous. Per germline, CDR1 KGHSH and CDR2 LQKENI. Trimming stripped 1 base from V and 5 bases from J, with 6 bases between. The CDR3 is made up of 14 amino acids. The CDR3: CASSPQGHNSPLHF. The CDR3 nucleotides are TGTGCCAGCTCACCACAGGGCCATAATTCACCCCTCCACTTT.

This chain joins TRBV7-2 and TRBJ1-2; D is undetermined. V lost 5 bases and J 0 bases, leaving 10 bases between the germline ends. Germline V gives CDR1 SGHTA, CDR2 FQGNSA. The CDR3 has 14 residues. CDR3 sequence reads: CASSIRQTNYGYTF. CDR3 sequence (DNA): TGTGCCAGCAGCATTCGGCAAACTAACTATGGCTACACCTTC.

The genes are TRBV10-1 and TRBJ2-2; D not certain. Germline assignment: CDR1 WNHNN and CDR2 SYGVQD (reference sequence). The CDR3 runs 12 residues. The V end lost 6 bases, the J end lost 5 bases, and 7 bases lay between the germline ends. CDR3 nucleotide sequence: TGCGCCAGCAGGGGCCAAACCGGGGAGCTGTTTTTT. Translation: CASRGQTGELFF.

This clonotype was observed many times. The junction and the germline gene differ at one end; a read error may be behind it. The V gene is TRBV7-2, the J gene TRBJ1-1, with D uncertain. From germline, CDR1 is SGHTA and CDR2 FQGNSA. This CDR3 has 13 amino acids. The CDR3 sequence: CASSLAADTEAFF. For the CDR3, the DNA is TGCGCCAGCAGCTTGGCAGCAGACACTGAAGCTTTCTTT. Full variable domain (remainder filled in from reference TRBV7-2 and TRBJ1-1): GAGVSQSPSNKVTEKGKDVELRCDPISGHTALYWYRQSLGQGLEFLIYFQGNSAPDKSGLPSDRFSAERTGGSVSTLTIQRTQQEDSAVYLCASSLAADTEAFFGQGTRLTVV.

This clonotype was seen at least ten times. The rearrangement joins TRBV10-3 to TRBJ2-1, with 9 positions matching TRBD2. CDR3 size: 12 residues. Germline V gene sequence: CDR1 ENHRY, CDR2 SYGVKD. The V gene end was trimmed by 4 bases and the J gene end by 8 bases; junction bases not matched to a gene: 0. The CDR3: CAISGTSDEQFF. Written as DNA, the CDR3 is TGTGCCATCAGTGGGACTAGCGATGAGCAGTTCTTC.

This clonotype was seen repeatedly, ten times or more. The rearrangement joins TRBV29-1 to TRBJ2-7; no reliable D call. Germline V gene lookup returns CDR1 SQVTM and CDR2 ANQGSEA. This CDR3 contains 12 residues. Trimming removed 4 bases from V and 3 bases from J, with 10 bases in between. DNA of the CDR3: TGCAGCGTTGGTCTCGGCCTCTACGAGCAGTACTTC. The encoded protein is CSVGLGLYEQYF.

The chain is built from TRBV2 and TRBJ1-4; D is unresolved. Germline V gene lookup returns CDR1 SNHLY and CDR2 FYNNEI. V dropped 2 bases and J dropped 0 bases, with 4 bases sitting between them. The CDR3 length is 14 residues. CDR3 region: CASSERPTNEKLFF. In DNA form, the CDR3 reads TGTGCCAGCAGTGAACGGCCAACTAATGAAAAACTGTTTTTT. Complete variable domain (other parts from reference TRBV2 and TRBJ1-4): EPEVTQTPSHQVTQMGQEVILRCVPISNHLYFYWYRQILGQKVEFLVSFYNNEISEKSEIFDDQFSVERPDGSNFTLKIRSTKLEDSAMYFCASSERPTNEKLFFGSGTQLSVL.

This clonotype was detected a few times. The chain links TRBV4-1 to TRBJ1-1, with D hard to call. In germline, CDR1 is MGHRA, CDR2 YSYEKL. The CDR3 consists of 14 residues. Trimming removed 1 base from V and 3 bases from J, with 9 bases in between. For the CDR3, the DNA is TGCGCCAGCAGCCAAGGGCAGGTCGACACTGAAGCTTTCTTT. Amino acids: CASSQGQVDTEAFF.

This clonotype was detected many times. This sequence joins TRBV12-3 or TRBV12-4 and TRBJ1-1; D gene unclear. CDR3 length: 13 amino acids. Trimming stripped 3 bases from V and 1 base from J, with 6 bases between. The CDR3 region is CASSLLQNTEAFF. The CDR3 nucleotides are TGTGCCAGCAGTTTGCTCCAGAACACTGAAGCTTTCTTT.

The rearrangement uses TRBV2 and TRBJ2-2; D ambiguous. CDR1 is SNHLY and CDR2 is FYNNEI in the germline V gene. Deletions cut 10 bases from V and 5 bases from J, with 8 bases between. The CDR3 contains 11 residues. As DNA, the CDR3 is TGTGCCACCCAAGGGACCGGGGAGCTGTTTTTT. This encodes CATQGTGELFF.

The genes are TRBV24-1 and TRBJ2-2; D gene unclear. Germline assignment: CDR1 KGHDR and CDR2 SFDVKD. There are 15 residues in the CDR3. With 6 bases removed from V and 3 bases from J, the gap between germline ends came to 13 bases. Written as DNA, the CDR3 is TGTGCCACCAGTTTAACGGCCGGATACACCGGGGAGCTGTTTTTT. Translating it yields CATSLTAGYTGELFF.

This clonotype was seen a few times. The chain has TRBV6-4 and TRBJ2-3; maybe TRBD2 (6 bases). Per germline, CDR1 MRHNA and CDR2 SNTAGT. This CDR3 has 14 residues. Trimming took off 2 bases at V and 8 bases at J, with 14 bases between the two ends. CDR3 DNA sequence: TGTGCCAGCAGTGACGGGTATAGCGGAGGTACGCAGTATTTT. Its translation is CASSDGYSGGTQYF.

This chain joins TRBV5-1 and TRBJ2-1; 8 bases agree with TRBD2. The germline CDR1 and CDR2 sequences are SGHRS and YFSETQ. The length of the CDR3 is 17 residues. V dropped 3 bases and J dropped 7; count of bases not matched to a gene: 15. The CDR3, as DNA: TGCGCCAGCAGCTACTCGCTAGCGCGGGAGGATAGGAATGAGCAGTTCTTC. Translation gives CASSYSLAREDRNEQFF.

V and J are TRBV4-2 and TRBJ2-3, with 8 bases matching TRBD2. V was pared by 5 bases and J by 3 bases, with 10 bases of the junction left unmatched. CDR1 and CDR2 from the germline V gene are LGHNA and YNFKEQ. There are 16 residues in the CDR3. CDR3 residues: CASSGKAGARTDTQYF. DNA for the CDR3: TGTGCCAGCAGCGGTAAAGCGGGAGCAAGGACAGATACGCAGTATTTT.

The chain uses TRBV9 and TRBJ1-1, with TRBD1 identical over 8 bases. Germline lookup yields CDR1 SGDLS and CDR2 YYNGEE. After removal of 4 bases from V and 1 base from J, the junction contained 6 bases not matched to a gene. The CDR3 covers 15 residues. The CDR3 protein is CASSPPQGANTEAFF. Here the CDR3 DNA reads TGTGCCAGCAGCCCCCCTCAGGGGGCGAACACTGAAGCTTTCTTT.

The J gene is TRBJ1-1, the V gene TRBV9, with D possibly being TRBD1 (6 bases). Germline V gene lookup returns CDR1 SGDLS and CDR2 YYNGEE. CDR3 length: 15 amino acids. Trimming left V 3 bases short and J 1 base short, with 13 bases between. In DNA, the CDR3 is TGTGCCAGCAGCGCGAGTATGACAGGGAACACTGAAGCTTTCTTT. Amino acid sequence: CASSASMTGNTEAFF.